These T cell receptor beta chains were read from a single sample in a study of blood T cell repertoires in COVID-19. Method: immunoSEQ multiplex PCR; TCRdb's copy keeps in-frame clones and lacks some. The table has hundreds of thousands of clones, approximately 80% seen once; the top ten hold less than 5.5%. Source material: PBMCs or T cells enriched from blood (not recorded which). The receptor source for this set is a man aged 35-49 years who had been exposed to COVID-19. Both conserved end residues are part of each CDR3. The order of the fields is J gene, clone size, V gene, CDR3 length, D gene, CDR3 protein, CDR3 DNA. The D gene is left open where the match is weak. Expanded clones get a size class; other rows say once, few or many, or leave the size out.

TRBJ2-7 . TRBV5-6 15 TRBD1 CASSLADRGHYEQYF TGTGCCAGCAGCTTAGCCGACAGGGGGCATTACGAGCAGTACTTC
TRBJ2-5 . TRBV6-1 14 TRBD1 CASSEGTGAETQYF TGTGCCAGCAGTGAAGGGACAGGGGCGGAGACCCAGTACTTC
TRBJ2-4 . TRBV11-2 17 TRBD1 CASSSLTGGSAKNIQYF TGTGCCAGCAGCTCTTTGACAGGGGGGTCGGCCAAAAACATTCAGTACTTC
TRBJ2-5 . TRBV15 13 . CATSRYREETQYF TGTGCCACCAGCAGATACAGGGAGGAGACCCAGTACTTC
TRBJ2-4 . TRBV7-5 16 . CARSLALRGRGNIQYF TGTGCCAGAAGCTTAGCGCTAAGGGGCAGGGGAAACATTCAGTACTTC
TRBJ2-7 . TRBV11-3 12 . CASSRLSDEQYF TGTGCCAGCAGCCGACTCTCCGACGAGCAGTACTTC
TRBJ2-7 . TRBV24-1 11 . CAAGTFYEQYF TGTGCCGCCGGGACTTTCTACGAGCAGTACTTC
TRBJ1-1 . TRBV3-1/TRBV3-2 14 TRBD1 CASSQDRGTGRTFF TGTGCCAGCAGCCAAGATCGGGGGACAGGGAGAACTTTCTTT
TRBJ2-3 . TRBV27 15 TRBD1 CASSCRDRSTDTQYF TGTGCCAGCAGTTGCCGGGACAGGAGCACAGATACGCAGTATTTT
TRBJ2-1 once TRBV27 15 TRBD2 CASSLGSGGYNEQFF TGTGCCAGCAGTTTAGGGTCGGGGGGCTACAATGAGCAGTTCTTC
TRBJ1-2 . TRBV29-1 12 TRBD1 CSVEGQGKGYTF TGCAGCGTTGAGGGACAGGGGAAGGGCTACACCTTC
TRBJ1-5 once TRBV12-3/TRBV12-4 13 . CASSFSAGQPQHF TGTGCCAGCAGTTTCAGCGCGGGTCAGCCCCAGCATTTT
TRBJ2-1 . TRBV9 16 TRBD2 CASSTRLAGVFNEQFF TGTGCCAGCAGCACACGACTAGCGGGAGTTTTCAATGAGCAGTTCTTC
TRBJ2-7 once TRBV5-1 14 . CASSLGTSVDEQYF TGCGCCAGCAGCTTAGGGACATCCGTGGACGAGCAGTACTTC
TRBJ2-1 many TRBV10-2 11 . CASSLAIEQFF TGCGCCAGCTCGTTAGCGATTGAGCAGTTCTTC
TRBJ1-1 . TRBV14 15 . CASSQVPLGRRGAFF TGTGCCAGCAGCCAAGTCCCATTAGGACGTAGGGGAGCTTTCTTT
TRBJ2-7 . TRBV19 13 . CASNDSPSYEQYF TGTGCCAGTAACGACAGCCCATCCTACGAGCAGTACTTC
TRBJ2-5 . TRBV5-4 11 . CASSQGETQYF TGTGCCAGCAGCCAGGGGGAGACCCAGTACTTC
TRBJ2-5 . TRBV27 15 . CASSPLRDDQETQYF TGTGCCAGCAGCCCCCTCCGGGATGACCAAGAGACCCAGTACTTC
TRBJ1-1 . TRBV18 15 TRBD1 CASSRGGTGISEAFF TGTGCCAGCTCACGCGGCGGGACAGGGATTTCTGAAGCTTTCTTT
TRBJ1-1 . TRBV6-5 10 . CASRNSEAFF TGTGCCAGCAGGAACTCTGAAGCTTTCTTT
TRBJ2-5 . TRBV2 13 . CASSPSLSETQYF TGTGCCAGCAGTCCTTCTTTATCAGAGACCCAGTACTTC
TRBJ2-1 . TRBV4-2 17 . CASSQRMAREFGNEQFF TGTGCCAGCAGCCAACGCATGGCCAGGGAATTCGGGAATGAGCAGTTCTTC
TRBJ2-2 . TRBV2 13 . CASSVRGGGELFF TGTGCCAGCAGTGTAAGGGGGGGCGGGGAGCTGTTTTTT
TRBJ1-5 . TRBV24-1 15 . CATSDSGQLNQPQHF TGTGCCACCAGTGACTCCGGACAGCTCAATCAGCCCCAGCATTTT
TRBJ2-5 few TRBV2 13 TRBD2 CASGGLPQETQYF TGTGCCAGCGGGGGACTACCTCAAGAGACCCAGTACTTC
TRBJ2-3 . TRBV5-1 15 . CASSSSGGRTDTQYF TGCGCCAGCAGCTCCTCCGGGGGTCGAACAGATACGCAGTATTTT
TRBJ2-1 . TRBV6-1 17 TRBD2 CASSERRLAGIRGEQFF TGTGCCAGCAGTGAAAGGCGACTAGCGGGGATCCGGGGTGAGCAGTTCTTC
TRBJ2-7 . TRBV23-1 13 . CARTGTWEYEQYF TGCGCCAGGACCGGGACATGGGAGTACGAGCAGTACTTC
TRBJ2-1 . TRBV30 15 TRBD2 CAWSWSGGSYNEQFF TGTGCCTGGAGTTGGAGCGGGGGTTCCTACAATGAGCAGTTCTTC
TRBJ1-4 . TRBV30 13 . CAWTPTRAEKLFF TGTGCCTGGACCCCCACCAGGGCTGAAAAACTGTTTTTT
TRBJ1-1 . TRBV5-1 13 . CASSLRSGIEAFF TGCGCCAGCAGCTTACGGTCCGGTATCGAAGCTTTCTTT
TRBJ1-2 . TRBV28 14 TRBD1 CASWGQNNYYGYTF TGTGCCAGCTGGGGACAGAACAACTACTATGGCTACACCTTC
TRBJ1-4 . TRBV2 12 . CASSRVSEKLFF TGTGCCAGCTCCAGGGTTTCCGAAAAACTGTTTTTT
TRBJ2-1 . TRBV5-8 15 . CASSSSGNSYNEQFF TGTGCCAGCAGCTCCTCCGGGAACTCCTACAATGAGCAGTTCTTC
TRBJ1-4 . TRBV10-3 14 . CAISEGATNEKLFF TGTGCCATCAGTGAAGGGGCAACTAATGAAAAACTGTTTTTT
TRBJ2-2 once TRBV7-9 15 TRBD2 CASRTSGGITGELFF TGTGCCAGCAGGACTAGCGGGGGAATCACCGGGGAGCTGTTTTTT
TRBJ2-3 once TRBV5-8 14 . CASSAGQVTDTQYF TGTGCCAGCAGCGCAGGGCAGGTTACAGATACGCAGTATTTT
TRBJ1-3 . TRBV19 14 TRBD1 CASRRGQQGNTIYF TGTGCCAGTAGGAGGGGACAGCAAGGAAACACCATATATTTT
TRBJ2-7 . TRBV13 17 TRBD2 CASSLGLPGGSSYEQYF TGTGCCAGCAGCTTAGGTCTCCCGGGGGGGAGCTCCTACGAGCAGTACTTC